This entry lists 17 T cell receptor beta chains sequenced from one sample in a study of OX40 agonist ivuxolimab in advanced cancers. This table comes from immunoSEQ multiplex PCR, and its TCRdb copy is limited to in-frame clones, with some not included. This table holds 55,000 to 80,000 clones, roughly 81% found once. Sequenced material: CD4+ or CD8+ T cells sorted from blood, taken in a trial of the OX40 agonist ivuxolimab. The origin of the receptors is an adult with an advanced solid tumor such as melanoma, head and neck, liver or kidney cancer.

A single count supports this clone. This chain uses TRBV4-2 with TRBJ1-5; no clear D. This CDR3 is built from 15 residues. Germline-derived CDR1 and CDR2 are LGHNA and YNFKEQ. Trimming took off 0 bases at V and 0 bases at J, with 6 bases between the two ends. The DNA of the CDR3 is TGTGCCAGCAGCCAAGATTATGATAGCAATCAGCCCCAGCATTTT. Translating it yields CASSQDYDSNQPQHF.

CDR3 residues: CASSPPGLATGTGELFF. The CDR3, as DNA: TGTGCCAGCTCACCTCCGGGACTAGCGACGGGCACCGGGGAGCTGTTTTTT. The chain carries TRBV18 and TRBJ2-2, with TRBD2 matching over 10 bases. Germline V gene data show CDR1 as KGHSH and CDR2 as LQKENI. The trim removed 3 bases at V and 4 bases at J, leaving 8 bases unmatched. The CDR3 loop spans 17 amino acids.

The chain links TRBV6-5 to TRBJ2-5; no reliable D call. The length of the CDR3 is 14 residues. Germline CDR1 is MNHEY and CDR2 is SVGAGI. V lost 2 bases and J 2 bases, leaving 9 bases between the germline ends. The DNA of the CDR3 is TGTGCCAGCAGTTACCTGGACGAACAAGAGACCCAGTACTTC. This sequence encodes CASSYLDEQETQYF.

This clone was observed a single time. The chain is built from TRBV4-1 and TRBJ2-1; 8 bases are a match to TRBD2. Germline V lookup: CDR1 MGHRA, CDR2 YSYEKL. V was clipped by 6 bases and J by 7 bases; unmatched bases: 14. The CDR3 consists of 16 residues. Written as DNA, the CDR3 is TGCGCCAGCAGTCGGTTTAGCGGGGTCAATTCGAATGAGCAGTTCTTC. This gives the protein CASSRFSGVNSNEQFF.

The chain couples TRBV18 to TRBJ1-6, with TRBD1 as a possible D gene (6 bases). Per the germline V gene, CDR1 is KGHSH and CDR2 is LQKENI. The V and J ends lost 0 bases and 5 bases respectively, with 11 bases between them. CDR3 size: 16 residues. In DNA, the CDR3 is TGTGCCAGCTCACCACCCTCCCAGGGGAATAATTCACCCCTCCACTTT. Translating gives CASSPPSQGNNSPLHF.

The CDR3: CASSPYNGGGYTEAFF. CDR3 nucleotides: TGTGCCAGCAGTCCGTACAACGGGGGTGGGTACACTGAAGCTTTCTTT. V gene TRBV27 combines with J gene TRBJ1-1, with D possibly TRBD1 on 5 matching bases. The CDR3 loop spans 16 amino acids. Trimming stripped 5 bases from V and 3 bases from J, with 19 bases between. Germline V CDR1 and CDR2: MNHEY, SMNVEV (reference sequence).

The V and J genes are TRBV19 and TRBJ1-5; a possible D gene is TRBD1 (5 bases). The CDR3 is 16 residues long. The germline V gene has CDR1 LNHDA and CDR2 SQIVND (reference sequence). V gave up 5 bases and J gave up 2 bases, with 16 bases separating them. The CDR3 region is CASSPTQGGGNQPQHF. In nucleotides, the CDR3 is TGTGCCAGTAGTCCCACCCAGGGAGGGGGCAATCAGCCCCAGCATTTT.

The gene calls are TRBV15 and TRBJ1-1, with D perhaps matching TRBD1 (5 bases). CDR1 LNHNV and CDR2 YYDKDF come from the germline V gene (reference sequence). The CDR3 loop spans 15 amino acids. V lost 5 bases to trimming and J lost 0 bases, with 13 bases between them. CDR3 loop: CATSVPGGLNTEAFF. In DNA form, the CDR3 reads TGTGCCACCAGCGTCCCCGGGGGTCTGAACACTGAAGCTTTCTTT.

DNA of the CDR3: TGTGCCAGCAGTCAACAGGGCGAGCAGTACTTC. Its translation is CASSQQGEQYF. The genes are TRBV28 and TRBJ2-7; possible D gene TRBD1, 6 bases. The CDR3 runs to 11 residues. From germline, CDR1 is MDHEN and CDR2 SYDVKM. Trimming pared 5 bases from V and 6 bases from J, leaving 8 bases between.

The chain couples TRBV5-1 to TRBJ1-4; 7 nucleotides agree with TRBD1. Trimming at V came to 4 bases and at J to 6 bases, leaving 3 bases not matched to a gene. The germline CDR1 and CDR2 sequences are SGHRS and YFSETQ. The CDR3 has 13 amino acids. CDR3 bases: TGCGCCAGCAGCGGGACAGACTATGAAAAACTGTTTTTT. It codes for CASSGTDYEKLFF.

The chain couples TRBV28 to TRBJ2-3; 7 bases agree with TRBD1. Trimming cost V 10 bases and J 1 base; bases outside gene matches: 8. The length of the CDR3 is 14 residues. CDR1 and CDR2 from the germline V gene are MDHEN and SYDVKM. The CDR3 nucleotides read TGTGCCACCCACCACAGGGGCCGCACAGATACGCAGTATTTT. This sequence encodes CATHHRGRTDTQYF.

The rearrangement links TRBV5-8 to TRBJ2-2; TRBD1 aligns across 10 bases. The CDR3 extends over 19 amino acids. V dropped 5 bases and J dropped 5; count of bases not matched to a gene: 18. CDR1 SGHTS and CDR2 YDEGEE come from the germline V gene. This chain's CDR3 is CASSYDPGQGKRGTGELFF. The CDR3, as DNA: TGTGCCAGCAGTTATGACCCGGGACAGGGGAAACGGGGGACCGGGGAGCTGTTTTTT.

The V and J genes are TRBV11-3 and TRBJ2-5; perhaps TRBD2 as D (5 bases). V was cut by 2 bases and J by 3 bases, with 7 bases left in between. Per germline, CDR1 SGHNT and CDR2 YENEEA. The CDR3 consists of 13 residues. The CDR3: CASSLNGKETQYF. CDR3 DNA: TGTGCCAGCAGCTTAAACGGGAAAGAGACCCAGTACTTC.

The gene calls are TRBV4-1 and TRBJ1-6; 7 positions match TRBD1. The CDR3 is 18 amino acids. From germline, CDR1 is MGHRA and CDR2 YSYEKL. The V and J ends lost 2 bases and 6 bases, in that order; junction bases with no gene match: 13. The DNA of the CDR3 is TGCGCCAGCAGCCAAAACCGAATGGCGACAGGGCCTAATTCACCCCTCCACTTT. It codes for CASSQNRMATGPNSPLHF.

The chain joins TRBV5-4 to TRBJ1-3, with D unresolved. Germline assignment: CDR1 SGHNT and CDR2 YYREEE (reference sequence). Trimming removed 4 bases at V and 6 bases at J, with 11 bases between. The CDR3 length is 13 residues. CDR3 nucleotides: TGTGCCAGCAGCGGCGCCGGGTCAAACACCATATATTTT. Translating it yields CASSGAGSNTIYF.

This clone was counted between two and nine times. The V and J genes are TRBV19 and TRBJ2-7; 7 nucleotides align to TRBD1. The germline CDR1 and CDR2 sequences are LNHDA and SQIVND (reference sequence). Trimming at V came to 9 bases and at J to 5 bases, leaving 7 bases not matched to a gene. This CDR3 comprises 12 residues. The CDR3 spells CASADRSHEQYF. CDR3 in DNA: TGTGCCAGCGCGGACAGGTCCCACGAGCAGTACTTC.

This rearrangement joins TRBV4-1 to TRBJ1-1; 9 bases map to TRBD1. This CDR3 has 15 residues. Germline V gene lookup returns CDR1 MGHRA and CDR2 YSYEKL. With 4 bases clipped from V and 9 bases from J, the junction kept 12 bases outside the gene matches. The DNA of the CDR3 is TGCGCCAGCAGCCCACCGGGACAGGGAATTATTAAAGCTTTCTTT. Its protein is CASSPPGQGIIKAFF.